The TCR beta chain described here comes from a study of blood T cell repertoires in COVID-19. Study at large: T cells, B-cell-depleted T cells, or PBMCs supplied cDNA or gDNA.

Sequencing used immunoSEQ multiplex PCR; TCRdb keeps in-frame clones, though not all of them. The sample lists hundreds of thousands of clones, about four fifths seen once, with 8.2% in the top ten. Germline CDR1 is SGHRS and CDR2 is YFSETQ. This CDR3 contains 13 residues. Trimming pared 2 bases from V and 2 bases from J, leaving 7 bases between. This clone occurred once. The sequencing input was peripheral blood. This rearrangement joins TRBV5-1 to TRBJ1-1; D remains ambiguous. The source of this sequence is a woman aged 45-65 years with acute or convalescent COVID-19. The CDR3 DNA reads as TGCGCCAGCAGCTTCGGGTCTAACACTGAAGCTTTCTTT. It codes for CASSFGSNTEAFF.